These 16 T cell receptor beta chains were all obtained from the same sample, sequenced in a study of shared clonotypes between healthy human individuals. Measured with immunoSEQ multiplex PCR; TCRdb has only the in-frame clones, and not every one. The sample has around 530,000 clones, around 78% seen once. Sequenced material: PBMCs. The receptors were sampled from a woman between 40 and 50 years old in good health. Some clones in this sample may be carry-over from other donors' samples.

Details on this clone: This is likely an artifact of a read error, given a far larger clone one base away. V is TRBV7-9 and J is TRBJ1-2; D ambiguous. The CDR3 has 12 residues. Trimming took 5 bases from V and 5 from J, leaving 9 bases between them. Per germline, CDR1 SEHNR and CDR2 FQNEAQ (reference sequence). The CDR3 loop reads CASSKADYGYTF. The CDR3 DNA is TGTGCCAGCAGCAAGGCAGATTATGGCTACACCTTC.

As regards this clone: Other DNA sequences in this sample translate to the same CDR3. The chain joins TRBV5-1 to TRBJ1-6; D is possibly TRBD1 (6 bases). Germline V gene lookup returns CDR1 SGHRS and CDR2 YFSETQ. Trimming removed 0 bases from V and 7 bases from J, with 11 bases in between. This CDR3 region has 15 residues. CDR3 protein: CASSLGTDSNSPLHF. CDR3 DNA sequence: TGCGCCAGCAGCTTGGGGACAGATTCGAATTCACCCCTCCACTTT.

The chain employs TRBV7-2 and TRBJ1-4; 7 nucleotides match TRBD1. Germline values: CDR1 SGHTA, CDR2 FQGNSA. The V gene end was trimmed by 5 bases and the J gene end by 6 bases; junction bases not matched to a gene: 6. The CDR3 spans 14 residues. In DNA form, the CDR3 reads TGTGCCAGCAGCAGACAGGGAAGAGATGAAAAACTGTTTTTT. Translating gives CASSRQGRDEKLFF.

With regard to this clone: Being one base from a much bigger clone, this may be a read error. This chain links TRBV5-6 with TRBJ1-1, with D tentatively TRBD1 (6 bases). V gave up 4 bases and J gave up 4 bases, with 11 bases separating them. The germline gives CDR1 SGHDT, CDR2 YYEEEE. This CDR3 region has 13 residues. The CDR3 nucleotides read TGTGCCAGCAGCCGGGTGGACAGCACTGAAGCTTTCTTT. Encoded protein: CASSRVDSTEAFF. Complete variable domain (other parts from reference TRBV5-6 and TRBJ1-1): DAGVTQSPTHLIKTRGQQVTLRCSPKSGHDTVSWYQQALGQGPQFIFQYYEEEERQRGNFPDRFSGHQFPNYSSELNVNALLLGDSALYLCASSRVDSTEAFFGQGTRLTVV.

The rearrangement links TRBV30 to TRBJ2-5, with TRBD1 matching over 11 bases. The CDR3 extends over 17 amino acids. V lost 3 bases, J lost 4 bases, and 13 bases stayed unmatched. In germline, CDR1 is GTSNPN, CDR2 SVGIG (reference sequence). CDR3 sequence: CAWRDRGRREGTETQYF. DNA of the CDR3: TGTGCCTGGAGGGACAGGGGGCGGCGGGAGGGCACAGAGACCCAGTACTTC.

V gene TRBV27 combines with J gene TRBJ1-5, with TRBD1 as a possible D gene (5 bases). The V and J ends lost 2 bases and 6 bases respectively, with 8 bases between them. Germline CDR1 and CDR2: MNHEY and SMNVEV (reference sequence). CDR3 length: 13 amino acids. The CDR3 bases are TGTGCCAGCAGTTTAGGACAACTTCAGCCCCAGCATTTT. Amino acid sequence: CASSLGQLQPQHF.

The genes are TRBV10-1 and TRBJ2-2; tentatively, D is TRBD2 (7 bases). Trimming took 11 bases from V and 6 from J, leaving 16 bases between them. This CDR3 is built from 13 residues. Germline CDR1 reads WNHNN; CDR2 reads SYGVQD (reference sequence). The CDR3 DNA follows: TGCGCCTCCCAACGGGGGGCCTCCGGGGAGCTGTTTTTT. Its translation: CASQRGASGELFF.

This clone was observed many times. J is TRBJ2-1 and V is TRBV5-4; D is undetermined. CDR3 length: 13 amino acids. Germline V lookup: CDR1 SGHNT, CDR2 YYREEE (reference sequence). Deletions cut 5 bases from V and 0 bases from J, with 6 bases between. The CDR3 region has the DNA TGTGCCAGCAGGCTAGACTCCTACAATGAGCAGTTCTTC. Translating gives CASRLDSYNEQFF.

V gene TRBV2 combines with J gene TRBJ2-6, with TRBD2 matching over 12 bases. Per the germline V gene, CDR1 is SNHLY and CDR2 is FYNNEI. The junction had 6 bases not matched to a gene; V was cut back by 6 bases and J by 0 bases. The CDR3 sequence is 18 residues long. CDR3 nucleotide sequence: TGTGCCAGCAGGGCGACTAGCGGGGGAACCTCTGGGGCCAACGTCCTGACTTTC. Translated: CASRATSGGTSGANVLTF.

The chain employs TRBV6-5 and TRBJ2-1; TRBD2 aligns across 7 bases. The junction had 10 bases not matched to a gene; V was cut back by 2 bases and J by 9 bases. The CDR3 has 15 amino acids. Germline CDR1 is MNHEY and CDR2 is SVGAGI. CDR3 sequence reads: CASSYPAGVFGEQFF. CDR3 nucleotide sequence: TGTGCCAGCAGTTACCCGGCGGGGGTTTTTGGTGAGCAGTTCTTC.

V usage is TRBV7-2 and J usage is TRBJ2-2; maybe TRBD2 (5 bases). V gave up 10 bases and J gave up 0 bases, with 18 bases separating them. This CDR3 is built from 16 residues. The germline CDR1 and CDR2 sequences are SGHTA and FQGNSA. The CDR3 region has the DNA TGTGCCACCCCACCTGGGGTAGCGACGAACACCGGGGAGCTGTTTTTT. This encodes CATPPGVATNTGELFF. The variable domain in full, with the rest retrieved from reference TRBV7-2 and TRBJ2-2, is GAGVSQSPSNKVTEKGKDVELRCDPISGHTALYWYRQSLGQGLEFLIYFQGNSAPDKSGLPSDRFSAERTGGSVSTLTIQRTQQEDSAVYLCATPPGVATNTGELFFGEGSRLTVL.

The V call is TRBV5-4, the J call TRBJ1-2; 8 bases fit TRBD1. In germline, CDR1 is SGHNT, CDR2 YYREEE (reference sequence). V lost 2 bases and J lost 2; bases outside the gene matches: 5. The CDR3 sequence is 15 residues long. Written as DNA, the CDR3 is TGTGCCAGCAGCTTTGGCCAGGGGGCGAACTATGGCTACACCTTC. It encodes CASSFGQGANYGYTF. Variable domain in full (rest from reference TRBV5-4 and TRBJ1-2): ETGVTQSPTHLIKTRGQQVTLRCSSQSGHNTVSWYQQALGQGPQFIFQYYREEENGRGNFPPRFSGLQFPNYSSELNVNALELDDSALYLCASSFGQGANYGYTFGSGTRLTVV.

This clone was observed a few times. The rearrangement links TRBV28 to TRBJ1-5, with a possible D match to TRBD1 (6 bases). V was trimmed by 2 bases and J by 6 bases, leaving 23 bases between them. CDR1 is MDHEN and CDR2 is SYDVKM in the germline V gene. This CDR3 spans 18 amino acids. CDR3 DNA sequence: TGTGCCAGCAGTTTACCGGGGGTGGGGGGGCCGTACGGTCAGCCCCAGCATTTT. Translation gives CASSLPGVGGPYGQPQHF. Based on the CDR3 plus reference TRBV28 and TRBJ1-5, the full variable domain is DVKVTQSSRYLVKRTGEKVFLECVQDMDHENMFWYRQDPGLGLRLIYFSYDVKMKEKGDIPEGYSVSREKKERFSLILESASTNQTSMYLCASSLPGVGGPYGQPQHFGDGTRLSIL.

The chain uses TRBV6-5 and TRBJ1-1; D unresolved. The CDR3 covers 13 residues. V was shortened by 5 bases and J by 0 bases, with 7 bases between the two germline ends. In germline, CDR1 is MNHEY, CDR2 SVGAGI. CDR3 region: CASSEVMNTEAFF. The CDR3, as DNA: TGTGCCAGCAGTGAGGTCATGAACACTGAAGCTTTCTTT.

The CDR3 coding sequence is TGTGCCAGCAGCCAAGGGACTAGCGGGGGGAATGAGCAGTTCTTC. It is translated as CASSQGTSGGNEQFF. The gene calls are TRBV4-2 and TRBJ2-1, with 14 bases fitting TRBD2. CDR1 LGHNA and CDR2 YNFKEQ come from the germline V gene. The trim removed 1 base at V and 7 bases at J, leaving 0 bases unmatched. The CDR3 totals 15 residues.

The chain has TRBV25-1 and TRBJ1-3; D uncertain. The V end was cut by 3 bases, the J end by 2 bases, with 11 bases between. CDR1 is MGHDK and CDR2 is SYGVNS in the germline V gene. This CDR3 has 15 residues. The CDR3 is CASSESAPPGNTIYF. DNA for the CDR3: TGTGCCAGCAGTGAGTCCGCGCCTCCTGGAAACACCATATATTTT.